The present TCR beta chain was sequenced within a study of blood T cells in healthy people across ages. Findings and caveats of the study: Total diversity from one million sequenced T cells was likely underestimated. Expanded clonotype shifts may have been confounded, as the donors had an unknown CMV status.

This clonotype has a handful of counts. Its antigen remains unknown. The CDR3 is 14 residues long. CDR1 is SGHRS and CDR2 is YFSETQ in the germline V gene. The germline V and J ends were trimmed by 4 bases and 4 bases, with 12 bases remaining between them. A sample-barcoded 5' primer and a J-beta primer mix were used in a second PCR of roughly 6 to 12 cycles. Tagging of each cDNA molecule was performed by a template-switch adaptor with 12 random nucleotides. TCRdb reanalysed the 5' RACE reads using MiXCR and keeps one entry per CDR3 protein. The data hold hundreds of thousands of distinct CDR3 sequences, with around 25% observed a single time. The data also belong to a second study, concerning T cells of mothers and their children. That publication notes: Evidence of persistent microchimeric T cell clones was absent.

This chain connects TRBV5-1 to TRBJ2-4, with D possibly TRBD2 on 6 matching bases. Sequencing was done on a sample of blood. The receptor was isolated from a boy aged 5-17 years in good health. Here the CDR3 DNA reads TGCGCCAGCAGCGGGGGACTGCAGAAAAACATTCAGTACTTC. Amino acid sequence: CASSGGLQKNIQYF.